The 8 T cell receptor beta chains below all came from one sample that was sequenced in a study of T cell responses to AZD1222 COVID-19 vaccine. Profiling relied on immunoSEQ multiplex PCR, and the TCRdb table lists in-frame clones only, not all of them. In the table there are some 64,000 clones, about 74% of which are singletons. Sequencing used peripheral blood, obtained on day 0 of AZD1222 vaccination. These receptors all stem from an adult in good health.

The genes are TRBV10-1 and TRBJ1-4; D perhaps matches TRBD1 (5 bases). Germline V lookup: CDR1 WNHNN, CDR2 SYGVQD (reference sequence). The CDR3 is 14 amino acids. V lost 3 bases to trimming and J lost 3 bases, with 8 bases between them. The CDR3 coding sequence is TGCGCCAGCAGTGATGGGGGACCTAATGAAAAACTGTTTTTT. Its translation: CASSDGGPNEKLFF.

This sequence joins TRBV28 and TRBJ1-2; D possibly corresponds to TRBD1 (6 bases). The ends were cut back, 0 bases at V and 1 base at J, with 12 bases in the middle. This CDR3 region has 16 residues. Looked up from germline, CDR1 is MDHEN and CDR2 is SYDVKM. This chain's CDR3 is CASSLWQGMDNYGYTF. In DNA form, the CDR3 reads TGTGCCAGCAGTTTATGGCAGGGGATGGATAACTATGGCTACACCTTC.

The chain uses TRBV7-8 and TRBJ2-2; the D call may be TRBD1 or TRBD2 (5 bases each). The V and J ends lost 5 bases and 1 base respectively, with 11 bases between them. Looked up from germline, CDR1 is SGHVS and CDR2 is FQNEAQ. The CDR3 covers 15 residues. Written as DNA, the CDR3 is TGTGCCAGCAGCCCGGGACGGGTGAACACCGGGGAGCTGTTTTTT. Translating it yields CASSPGRVNTGELFF.

This sequence joins TRBV5-3 and TRBJ1-5; 10 bases are shared with TRBD1. TRBV5-3 is classed as an ORF, of uncertain function. Trimming at V came to 3 bases and at J to 6 bases, leaving 18 bases not matched to a gene. This CDR3 is built from 19 residues. The CDR3 here is CARSSRQGARSEGAQPQHF. For the CDR3, the DNA is TGTGCCAGAAGCTCCCGACAGGGGGCGCGTTCGGAAGGGGCTCAGCCCCAGCATTTT.

The chain has TRBV11-1 and TRBJ2-7; D uncertain. In germline, CDR1 is SGHAT, CDR2 FQDESV (reference sequence). V shed 3 bases and J shed 0 bases, with 9 bases lying between them. The CDR3 has 14 amino acids. The CDR3 sequence is CASSFEGASYEQYF. CDR3 bases: TGTGCCAGCAGCTTCGAAGGTGCCTCCTACGAGCAGTACTTC.

This clone occurred a few times. The chain couples TRBV27 to TRBJ2-5, with D perhaps TRBD2 (6 bases). The germline V and J ends were trimmed by 5 bases and 3 bases, with 13 bases remaining between them. The CDR3 contains 14 residues. The germline CDR1 and CDR2 sequences are MNHEY and SMNVEV (reference sequence). The CDR3 DNA follows: TGTGCCAGCAGTCACCGGGGGAGCGAAGAGACCCAGTACTTC. Translation gives CASSHRGSEETQYF.

This clone was seen a handful of times. This chain uses TRBV30 with TRBJ2-2; 8 nucleotides align to TRBD1. This CDR3 is built from 16 residues. CDR1 is GTSNPN and CDR2 is SVGIG in the germline V gene (reference sequence). Trimming removed 0 bases from V and 0 bases from J; junction bases left unmatched: 3. The CDR3 loop is CAWSVEQGANTGELFF. The CDR3 region has the DNA TGTGCCTGGAGTGTTGAACAGGGGGCGAACACCGGGGAGCTGTTTTTT.

CDR3 nucleotide sequence: TGCGCCAGCAGCCAAAACTTCCGGGATGAAAAACTGTTTTTT. This translates into CASSQNFRDEKLFF. V and J are TRBV4-3 and TRBJ1-4, with D uncertain. Between the trimmed V and J ends, which lost 2 bases and 6 bases, there was a span of 10 bases. The CDR3 runs 14 residues. CDR1 LGHNA and CDR2 YSLEER come from the germline V gene.